This T cell receptor beta chain was captured in a study of T cell responses to AZD1222 COVID-19 vaccine. Germline V gene sequence: CDR1 LGHNA, CDR2 YSLEER. V lost 5 bases and J lost 2, with 10 bases in between. This CDR3 has 13 amino acids. Study-wide results and caveats: The sample set comprised mostly white British donors with more females, and clonal diversity was possibly underestimated. The span of vaccine-associated CD4 TCRs extended across spike, with dominance at 160-218 and 743-854. Recipients of two AZD1222 doses showed rising Spike-specific TCR breadth and depth. All repertoire sampling was performed exclusively after the peak T cell response.

Using immunoSEQ multiplex PCR, the repertoire was profiled, and TCRdb retains in-frame clones only, with some absent. There are about 120,000 clones in the sample; approximately 90% occur only once, and around 3% lies in the top ten. Of note for this clone: As yet, its antigen is unknown.

This rearrangement joins TRBV4-3 to TRBJ2-7; D assignment may be TRBD1 or TRBD2 (5 bases each). This TCR was sampled from an adult who received the AZD1222 COVID-19 vaccine. This specimen consisted of peripheral blood, obtained 28 days after the second AZD1222 dose. The CDR3 is CASSSGLTYEQYF. CDR3 nucleotide sequence: TGCGCCAGCAGCTCGGGGCTGACCTACGAGCAGTACTTC.